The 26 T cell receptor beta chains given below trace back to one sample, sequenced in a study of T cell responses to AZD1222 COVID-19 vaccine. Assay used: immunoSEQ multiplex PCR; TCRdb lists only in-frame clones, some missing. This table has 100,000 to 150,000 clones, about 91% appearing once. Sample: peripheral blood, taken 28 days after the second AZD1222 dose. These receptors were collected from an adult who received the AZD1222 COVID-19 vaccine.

As DNA, the CDR3 is TGTGCCAGCAGTTATCGGGCAGGGGATGAGCAGTACGTC. Amino acids: CASSYRAGDEQYV. The rearrangement links TRBV6-6 to TRBJ2-7; D possibly corresponds to TRBD1 (6 bases). V was cut by 3 bases and J by 7 bases, with 13 bases left in between. The germline V gene encodes CDR1 MNHNY and CDR2 SVGAGI (reference sequence). The CDR3 consists of 13 residues.

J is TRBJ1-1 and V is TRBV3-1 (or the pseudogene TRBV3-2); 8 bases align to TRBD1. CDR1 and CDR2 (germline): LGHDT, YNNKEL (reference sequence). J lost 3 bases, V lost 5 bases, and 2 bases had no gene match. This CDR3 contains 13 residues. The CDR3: CASSSQGDTEAFF. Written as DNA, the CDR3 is TGTGCCAGCAGCTCACAGGGGGACACTGAAGCTTTCTTT.

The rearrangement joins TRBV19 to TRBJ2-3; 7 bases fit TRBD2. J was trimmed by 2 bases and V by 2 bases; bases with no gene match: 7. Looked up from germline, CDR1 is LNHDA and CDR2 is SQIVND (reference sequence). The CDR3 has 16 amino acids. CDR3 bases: TGTGCCAGTAGTATAAGGGAGGGGATTGTCACAGATACGCAGTATTTT. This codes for CASSIREGIVTDTQYF.

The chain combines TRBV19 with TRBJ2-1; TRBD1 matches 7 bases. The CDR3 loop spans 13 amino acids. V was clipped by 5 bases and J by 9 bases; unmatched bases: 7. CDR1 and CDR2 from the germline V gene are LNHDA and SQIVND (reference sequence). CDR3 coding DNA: TGTGCCAGTAGTTCACAGACAGGGACTGAGCAGTTCTTC. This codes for CASSSQTGTEQFF. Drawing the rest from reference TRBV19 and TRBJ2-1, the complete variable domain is DGGITQSPKYLFRKEGQNVTLSCEQNLNHDAMYWYRQDPGQGLRLIYYSQIVNDFQKGDIAEGYSVSREKKESFPLTVTSAQKNPTAFYLCASSSQTGTEQFFGPGTRLTVL.

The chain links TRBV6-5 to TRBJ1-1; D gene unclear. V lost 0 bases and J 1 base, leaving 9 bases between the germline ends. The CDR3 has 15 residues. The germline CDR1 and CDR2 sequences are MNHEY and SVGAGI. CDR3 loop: CASSYSGWWNTEAFF. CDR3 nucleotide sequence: TGTGCCAGCAGTTACTCGGGGTGGTGGAACACTGAAGCTTTCTTT.

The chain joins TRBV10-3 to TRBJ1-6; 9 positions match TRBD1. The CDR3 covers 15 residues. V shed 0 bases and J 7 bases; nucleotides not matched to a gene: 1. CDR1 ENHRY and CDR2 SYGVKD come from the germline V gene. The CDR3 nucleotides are TGTGCCATCAGTGAGTCGGGACAGGGAAATTCACCCCTCCACTTT. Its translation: CAISESGQGNSPLHF.

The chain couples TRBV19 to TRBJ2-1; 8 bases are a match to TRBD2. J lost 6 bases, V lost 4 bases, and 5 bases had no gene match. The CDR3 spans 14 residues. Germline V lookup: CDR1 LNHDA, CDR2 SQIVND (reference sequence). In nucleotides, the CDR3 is TGTGCCAGTAGTACCTCGGGGGGGGGCAATGAGCAGTTCTTC. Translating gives CASSTSGGGNEQFF.

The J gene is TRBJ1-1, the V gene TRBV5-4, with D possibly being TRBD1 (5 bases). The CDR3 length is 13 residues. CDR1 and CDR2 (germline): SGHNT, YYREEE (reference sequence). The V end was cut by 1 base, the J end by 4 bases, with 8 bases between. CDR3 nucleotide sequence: TGTGCCAGCAGCTTGAACGGGGGCACTGAAGCTTTCTTT. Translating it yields CASSLNGGTEAFF.

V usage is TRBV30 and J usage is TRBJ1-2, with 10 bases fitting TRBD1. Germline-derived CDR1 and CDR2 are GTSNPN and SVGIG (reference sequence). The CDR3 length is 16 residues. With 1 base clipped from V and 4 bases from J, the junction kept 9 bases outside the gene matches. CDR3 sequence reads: CAWSGDRGGKSYGYTF. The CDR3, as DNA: TGTGCCTGGAGTGGGGACAGGGGAGGGAAGAGCTATGGCTACACCTTC. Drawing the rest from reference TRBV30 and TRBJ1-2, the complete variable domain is SQTIHQWPATLVQPVGSPLSLECTVEGTSNPNLYWYRQAAGRGLQLLFYSVGIGQISSEVPQNLSASRPQDRQFILSSKKLLLSDSGFYLCAWSGDRGGKSYGYTFGSGTRLTVV.

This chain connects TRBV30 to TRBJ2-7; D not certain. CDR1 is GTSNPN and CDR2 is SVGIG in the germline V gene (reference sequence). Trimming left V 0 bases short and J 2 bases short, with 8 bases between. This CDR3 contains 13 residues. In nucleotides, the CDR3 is TGTGCCTGGAGTGTAGGTCCAGCCTACGAGCAGTACGTC. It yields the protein CAWSVGPAYEQYV.

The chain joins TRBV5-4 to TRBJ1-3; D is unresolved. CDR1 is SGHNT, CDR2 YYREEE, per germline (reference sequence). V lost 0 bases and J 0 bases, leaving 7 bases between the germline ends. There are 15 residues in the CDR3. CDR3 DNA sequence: TGTGCCAGCAGCTTGGATACTACCTCTGGAAACACCATATATTTT. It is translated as CASSLDTTSGNTIYF.

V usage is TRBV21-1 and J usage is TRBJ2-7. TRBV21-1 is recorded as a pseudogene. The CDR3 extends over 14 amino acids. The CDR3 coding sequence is TGTGCCAGCAGGCACCACCGGGCCACCTACGAGCAGTACGTC. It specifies CASRHHRATYEQYV.

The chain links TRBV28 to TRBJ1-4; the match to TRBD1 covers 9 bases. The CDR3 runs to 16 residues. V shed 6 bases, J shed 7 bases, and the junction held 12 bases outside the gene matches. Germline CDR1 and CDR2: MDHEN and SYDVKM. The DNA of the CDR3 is TGTGCCAGCAGCAGAGGATGGACAGGGGTTACTGAAAAACTGTTTTTT. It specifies CASSRGWTGVTEKLFF.

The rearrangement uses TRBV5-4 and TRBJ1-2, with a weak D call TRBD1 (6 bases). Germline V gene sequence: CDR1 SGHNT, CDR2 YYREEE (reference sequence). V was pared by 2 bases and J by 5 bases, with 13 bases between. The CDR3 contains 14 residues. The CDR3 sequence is CASSFGEGGYGYTF. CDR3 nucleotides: TGTGCCAGCAGCTTCGGAGAGGGGGGGTATGGCTACACCTTC.

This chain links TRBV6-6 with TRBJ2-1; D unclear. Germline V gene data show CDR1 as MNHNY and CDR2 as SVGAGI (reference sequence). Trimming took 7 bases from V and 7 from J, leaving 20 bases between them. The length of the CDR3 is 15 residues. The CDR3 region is CASKDHAGPVNEQFF. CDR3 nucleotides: TGTGCCAGCAAAGACCACGCAGGCCCCGTGAATGAGCAGTTCTTC.

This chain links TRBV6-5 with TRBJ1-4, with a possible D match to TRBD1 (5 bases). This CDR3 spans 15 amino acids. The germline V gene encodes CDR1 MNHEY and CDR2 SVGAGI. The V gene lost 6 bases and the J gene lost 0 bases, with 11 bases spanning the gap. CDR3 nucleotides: TGTGCCAGCAGCGCAGGAGGGGCAACTAATGAAAAACTGTTTTTT. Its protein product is CASSAGGATNEKLFF.

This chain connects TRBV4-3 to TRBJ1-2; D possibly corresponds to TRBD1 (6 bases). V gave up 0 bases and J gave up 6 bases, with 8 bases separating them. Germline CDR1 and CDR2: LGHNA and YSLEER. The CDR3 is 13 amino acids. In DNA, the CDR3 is TGCGCCAGCAGCCAAGAACAGGGACATGGCTACACCTTC. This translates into CASSQEQGHGYTF.

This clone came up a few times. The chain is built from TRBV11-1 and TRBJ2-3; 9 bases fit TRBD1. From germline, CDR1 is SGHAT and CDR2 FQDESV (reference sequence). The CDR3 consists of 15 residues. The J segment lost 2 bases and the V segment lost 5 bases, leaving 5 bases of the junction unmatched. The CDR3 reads CASSPGQGDTDTQYF. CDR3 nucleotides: TGTGCCAGCAGCCCGGGACAGGGAGACACAGATACGCAGTATTTT.

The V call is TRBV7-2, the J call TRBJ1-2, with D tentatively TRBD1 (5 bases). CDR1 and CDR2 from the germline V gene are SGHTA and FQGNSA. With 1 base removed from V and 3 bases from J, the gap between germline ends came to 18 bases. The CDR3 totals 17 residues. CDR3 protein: CASSLEFRGRGDYGYTF. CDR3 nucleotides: TGTGCCAGCAGCTTAGAGTTTAGGGGCAGAGGGGACTATGGCTACACCTTC.

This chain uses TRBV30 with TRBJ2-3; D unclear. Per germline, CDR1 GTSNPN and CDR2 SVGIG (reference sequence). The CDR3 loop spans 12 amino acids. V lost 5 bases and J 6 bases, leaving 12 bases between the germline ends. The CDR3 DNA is TGTGCCTGGGGGGTAAAAGGGGATACGCAGTATTTT. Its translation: CAWGVKGDTQYF.

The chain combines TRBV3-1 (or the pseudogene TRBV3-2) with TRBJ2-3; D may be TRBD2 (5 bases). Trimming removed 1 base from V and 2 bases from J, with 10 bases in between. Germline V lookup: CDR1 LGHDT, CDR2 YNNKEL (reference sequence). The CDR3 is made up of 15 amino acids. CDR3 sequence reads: CASSQGILATDTQYF. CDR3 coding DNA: TGTGCCAGCAGCCAAGGAATTCTAGCCACAGATACGCAGTATTTT.

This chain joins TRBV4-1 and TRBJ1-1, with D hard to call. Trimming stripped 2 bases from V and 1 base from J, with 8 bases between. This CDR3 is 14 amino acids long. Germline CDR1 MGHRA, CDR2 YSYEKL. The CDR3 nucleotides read TGCGCCAGCAGCCAAACAACGGGGAACACTGAAGCTTTCTTT. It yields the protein CASSQTTGNTEAFF.

The CDR3 DNA reads as TGTGCCAGCAGCTCCACCTCGCCGGGACAGGGTACCGGGGAGCTGTTTTTT. Translated: CASSSTSPGQGTGELFF. V usage is TRBV11-2 and J usage is TRBJ2-2, with 9 nucleotides matching TRBD1. Germline values: CDR1 SGHAT, CDR2 FQNNGV. The CDR3 loop spans 17 amino acids. The ends lost 4 bases at V and 5 bases at J; junction bases unmatched: 11. The full variable domain, with the rest looked up from reference TRBV11-2 and TRBJ2-2, is EAGVAQSPRYKIIEKRQSVAFWCNPISGHATLYWYQQILGQGPKLLIQFQNNGVVDDSQLPKDRFSAERLKGVDSTLKIQPAKLEDSAVYLCASSSTSPGQGTGELFFGEGSRLTVL.

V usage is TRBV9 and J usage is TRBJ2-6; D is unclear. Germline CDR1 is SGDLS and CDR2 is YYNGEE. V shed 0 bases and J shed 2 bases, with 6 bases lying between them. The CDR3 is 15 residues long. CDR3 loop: CASSVETTGANVLTF. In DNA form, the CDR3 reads TGTGCCAGCAGCGTAGAAACGACTGGGGCCAACGTCCTGACTTTC.

In DNA, the CDR3 is TGTGCCAGCAGTGACTCAGCGGAAGGCACAGATACGCAGTATTTT. Residues: CASSDSAEGTDTQYF. The V and J genes are TRBV6-4 and TRBJ2-3; possibly TRBD2 for D (5 bases). Germline CDR1 and CDR2: MRHNA and SNTAGT. The CDR3 runs to 15 residues. Trimming left V 0 bases short and J 1 base short, with 8 bases between.

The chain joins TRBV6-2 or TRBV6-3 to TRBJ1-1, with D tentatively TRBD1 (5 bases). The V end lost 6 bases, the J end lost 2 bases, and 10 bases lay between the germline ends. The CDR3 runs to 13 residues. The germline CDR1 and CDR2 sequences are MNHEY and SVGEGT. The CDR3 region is CASSIGQNTEAFF. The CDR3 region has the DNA TGTGCCAGCAGCATCGGACAAAACACTGAAGCTTTCTTT.